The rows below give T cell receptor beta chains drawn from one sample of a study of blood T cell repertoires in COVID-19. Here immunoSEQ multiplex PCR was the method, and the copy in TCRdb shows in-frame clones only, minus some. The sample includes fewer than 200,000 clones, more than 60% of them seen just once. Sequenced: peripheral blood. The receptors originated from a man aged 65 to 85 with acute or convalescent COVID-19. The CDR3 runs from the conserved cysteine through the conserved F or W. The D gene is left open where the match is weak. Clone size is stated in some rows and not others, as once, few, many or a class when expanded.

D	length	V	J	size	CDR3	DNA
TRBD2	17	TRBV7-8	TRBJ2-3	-	CASSGTSGLGGTDTQYF	TGTGCCAGCAGCGGGACTAGCGGCCTGGGGGGCACAGATACGCAGTATTTT
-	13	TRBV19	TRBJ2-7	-	CASSPTTAGEQYF	TGTGCCAGTAGTCCGACTACCGCGGGCGAGCAGTACTTC
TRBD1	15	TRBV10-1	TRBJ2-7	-	CASSFFYRDSYEQYF	TGCGCCAGCAGTTTTTTTTACCGGGACAGTTACGAGCAGTACTTC
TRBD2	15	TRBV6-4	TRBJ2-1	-	CASSELAGSYNEQFF	TGTGCCAGCAGTGAACTAGCGGGCTCCTACAATGAGCAGTTCTTC
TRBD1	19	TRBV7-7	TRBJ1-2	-	CASSLARGQGVYPSIGYTF	TGTGCTAGCAGCTTAGCGCGTGGGCAGGGGGTTTATCCCTCGATTGGCTACACCTTC
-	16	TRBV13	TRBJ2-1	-	CASSLYRKAGYNEQFF	TGTGCCAGCAGCTTATACCGAAAAGCGGGCTACAATGAGCAGTTCTTC
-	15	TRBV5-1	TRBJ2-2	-	CASSLAPGQTRELFF	TGCGCCAGCAGCTTGGCACCAGGGCAGACCCGGGAGCTGTTTTTT
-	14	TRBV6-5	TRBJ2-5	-	CASRPGQTGETQYF	TGTGCCAGCAGACCAGGACAGACCGGGGAGACCCAGTACTTC
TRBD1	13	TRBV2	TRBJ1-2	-	CASSETGDLGYTF	TGTGCCAGCAGTGAAACAGGGGATTTAGGCTACACCTTC
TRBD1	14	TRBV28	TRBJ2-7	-	CATEDDRATYEQYF	TGTGCCACCGAGGATGACAGGGCCACCTACGAGCAGTACTTC
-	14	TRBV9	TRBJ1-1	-	CASSPYRRGTEAFF	TGTGCCAGCAGCCCATACAGGCGAGGCACTGAAGCTTTCTTT
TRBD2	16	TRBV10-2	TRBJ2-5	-	CASRHSPGLAQETQYF	TGCGCCAGCAGACACTCCCCGGGACTAGCCCAAGAGACCCAGTACTTC
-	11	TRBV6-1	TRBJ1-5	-	CASSDPQPQHF	TGTGCCAGCAGTGACCCACAGCCCCAGCATTTT
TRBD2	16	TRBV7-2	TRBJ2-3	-	CASSLTGTSGRDTQYF	TGTGCCAGCAGCTTAACCGGGACTAGCGGGAGAGATACGCAGTATTTT
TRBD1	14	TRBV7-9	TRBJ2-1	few	CASSLVDRGTEQFF	TGTGCCAGCAGCTTAGTAGACAGGGGTACCGAGCAGTTCTTC
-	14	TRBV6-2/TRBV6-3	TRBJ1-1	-	CASSYGTLNTEAFF	TGTGCCAGCAGTTATGGGACATTGAACACTGAAGCTTTCTTT
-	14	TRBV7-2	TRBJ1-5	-	CASSLVRDNQPQHF	TGTGCCAGCAGCTTAGTCAGGGACAATCAGCCCCAGCATTTT
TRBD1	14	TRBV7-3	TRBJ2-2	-	CASSPEDRHGELFF	TGTGCCAGCAGCCCGGAGGACAGGCACGGGGAGCTGTTTTTT
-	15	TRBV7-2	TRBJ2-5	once	CASSLGTGPQETQYF	TGTGCCAGCAGCTTAGGTACAGGGCCACAAGAGACCCAGTACTTC
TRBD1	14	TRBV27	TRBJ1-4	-	CASSGQGIDEKLFF	TGTGCCAGCAGTGGACAGGGGATCGACGAAAAACTGTTTTTT
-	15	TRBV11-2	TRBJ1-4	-	CASSLSAGRREKLFF	TGTGCCAGCAGCCTCTCGGCAGGGAGGCGTGAAAAACTGTTTTTT
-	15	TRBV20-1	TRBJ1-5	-	CSASGGDRRNQPQHF	TGCAGTGCTAGTGGCGGGGATCGGCGCAATCAGCCCCAGCATTTT
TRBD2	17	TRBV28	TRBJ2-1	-	CASRYYIASGSYNEQFF	TGTGCCAGCAGGTATTATATTGCTAGCGGGAGCTACAATGAGCAGTTCTTC
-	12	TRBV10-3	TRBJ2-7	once	CATQIRGGEQYF	TGTGCCACCCAGATCAGGGGCGGCGAGCAGTACTTC
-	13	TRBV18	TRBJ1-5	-	CASSRASNQPQHF	TGTGCCAGCTCACGAGCGAGCAATCAGCCCCAGCATTTT
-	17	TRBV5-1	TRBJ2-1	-	CASSIRGMDGGYNEQFF	TGCGCCAGCAGCATCCGTGGTATGGACGGAGGATACAATGAGCAGTTCTTC
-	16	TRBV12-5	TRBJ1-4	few	CASGLTIDTGDEKLFF	TGTGCTAGTGGTTTGACAATAGACACGGGGGATGAAAAACTGTTTTTT
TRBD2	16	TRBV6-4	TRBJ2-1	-	CASSVLAGLSYNEQFF	TGTGCCAGCAGTGTACTAGCGGGCCTTTCCTACAATGAGCAGTTCTTC
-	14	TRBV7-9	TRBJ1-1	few	CASGRDISNTEAFF	TGTGCCAGCGGCCGGGACATCTCGAACACTGAAGCTTTCTTT
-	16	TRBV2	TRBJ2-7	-	CASSEWELPLSYEQYF	TGTGCCAGCAGTGAATGGGAGTTACCCCTCTCCTACGAGCAGTACTTC
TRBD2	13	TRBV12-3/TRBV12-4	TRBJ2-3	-	CASSFREGDTQYF	TGTGCCAGCAGTTTCCGGGAGGGAGATACGCAGTATTTT
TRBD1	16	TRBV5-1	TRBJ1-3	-	CASSPGGLSSGNTIYF	TGCGCCAGCAGCCCAGGGGGCCTTAGCTCTGGAAACACCATATATTTT
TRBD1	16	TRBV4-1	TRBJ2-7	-	CASSQDAGTGFYEQYF	TGCGCCAGCAGCCAGGACGCCGGGACAGGGTTCTACGAGCAGTACTTC
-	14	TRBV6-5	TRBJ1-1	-	CASTGTLLNTEAFF	TGTGCCAGCACCGGGACACTTTTGAACACTGAAGCTTTCTTT